This record concerns one T cell receptor beta chain sequence. Its antigen is unidentified. This sample stems from a study of radiation and T cells in renal cell carcinoma. The method was immunoSEQ multiplex PCR; TCRdb's version includes in-frame clones alone and lacks a portion of them. The sample has 70,000 to 80,000 clones, 80% to 90% seen once. Study-wide results and limits: Pretreatment tumor biopsies were lacking, so baseline clonotypes are unknown.

Noted time point: blood 2 weeks post-SBRT. Documented treatment: 15 Gy SBRT to primary tumor, nephrectomy 4 weeks later. Serial blood draws occurred at baseline and 2 and 4 weeks post-SBRT. The germline gives CDR1 SGHRS, CDR2 YFSETQ. This CDR3 contains 16 residues. Trimming at V came to 4 bases and at J to 10 bases, leaving 14 bases not matched to a gene. Sequencing was performed on blood, taken from a patient whose treatment included radiotherapy and nephrectomy. This TCR derives from a woman aged 45-59 years with renal cell carcinoma. The gene calls are TRBV5-1 and TRBJ1-6; the match to TRBD1 covers 7 bases. The CDR3 coding sequence is TGCGCCAGCAGCCGAGTGGCAAGACAGGGAGGATCACCCCTCCACTTT. Its protein product is CASSRVARQGGSPLHF. Together with reference TRBV5-1 and TRBJ1-6, the CDR3 gives the full variable domain: KAGVTQTPRYLIKTRGQQVTLSCSPISGHRSVSWYQQTPGQGLQFLFEYFSETQRNKGNFPGRFSGRQFSNSRSEMNVSTLELGDSALYLCASSRVARQGGSPLHFGNGTRLTVT.